The 18 T cell receptor beta chains below all came from one sample that was sequenced in a study of cytomegalovirus exposure and HLA in healthy donors. Primers: 60 Vbeta forward and 13 Jbeta reverse. Profiled with immunoSEQ multiplex PCR; TCRdb holds only in-frame clones, not every one. Of about 120,000 clones in the sample, approximately 80% are singletons; the top ten hold about 4.9%. Sequences were obtained from PBMCs. The origin of the receptors is a middle-aged man in good health and CMV-seropositive.

The chain carries TRBV6-1 and TRBJ1-2; no reliable D call. This CDR3 contains 11 residues. The germline V and J ends were trimmed by 2 bases and 4 bases, with 2 bases remaining between them. Germline CDR1 reads MNHNS; CDR2 reads SASEGT. The CDR3 loop is CASSERYGYTF. The DNA of the CDR3 is TGTGCCAGCAGTGAACGCTATGGCTACACCTTC.

This clone was counted a few times. J is TRBJ2-7 and V is TRBV6-6; 9 bases line up with TRBD2. V trimming: 4 bases; J trimming: 6 bases; junction bases outside the gene matches: 7. The CDR3 runs 14 residues. CDR1 is MNHNY and CDR2 is SVGAGI in the germline V gene (reference sequence). CDR3 sequence: CASSLGLAGAEQYF. The CDR3 DNA reads as TGTGCCAGCAGTTTAGGTTTAGCGGGGGCCGAGCAGTACTTC.

This clone was detected once. In nucleotides, the CDR3 is TGTGCCAGTAGTATAACTAGAGGGGGACGACTGTTTTTT. Its protein product is CASSITRGGRLFF. V gene TRBV19 combines with J gene TRBJ1-4; weak D call: TRBD1 (6 bases). V was trimmed by 2 bases and J by 13 bases, leaving 14 bases between them. The CDR3 is 13 residues long. The germline V gene encodes CDR1 LNHDA and CDR2 SQIVND (reference sequence).

V is TRBV5-1 and J is TRBJ1-4; 10 nucleotides agree with TRBD1. In germline, CDR1 is SGHRS, CDR2 YFSETQ. The CDR3 has 16 residues. V shed 5 bases and J 2 bases; nucleotides not matched to a gene: 6. The CDR3 sequence: CASSQRQGATNEKLFF. The CDR3 coding sequence is TGCGCCAGCAGTCAAAGACAGGGGGCGACTAATGAAAAACTGTTTTTT.

V and J are TRBV5-1 and TRBJ2-2; TRBD2 aligns across 10 bases. This CDR3 is 15 amino acids long. Germline-derived CDR1 and CDR2 are SGHRS and YFSETQ. Unmatched junction bases numbered 0, after V lost 0 bases and J lost 4 bases. CDR3 protein: CASSLASGGTGELFF. DNA of the CDR3: TGCGCCAGCAGCTTGGCTAGCGGGGGCACCGGGGAGCTGTTTTTT.

This clone was detected only a few times. This rearrangement joins TRBV28 to TRBJ1-4; tentative D call: TRBD1 (6 bases). Deletions cut 4 bases from V and 3 bases from J, with 15 bases between. CDR1 is MDHEN, CDR2 SYDVKM, per germline. The CDR3 consists of 16 residues. The chain's CDR3 is CASSSSSTGSNEKLFF. CDR3 in DNA: TGTGCCAGCAGTTCCTCCTCGACAGGATCTAATGAAAAACTGTTTTTT.

The CDR3: CASSGGGTYNQPQHF. CDR3 DNA sequence: TGTGCCAGTAGTGGCGGAGGGACCTACAATCAGCCCCAGCATTTT. This chain joins TRBV19 and TRBJ1-5; the D gene is possibly TRBD1 (5 bases). V lost 5 bases, J lost 3 bases, and 14 bases lay in between. The CDR3 length is 15 residues. Germline V gives CDR1 LNHDA, CDR2 SQIVND (reference sequence).

The genes are TRBV5-4 and TRBJ2-3; 8 positions agree with TRBD2. The CDR3 covers 16 residues. Germline trimming cut 2 bases from V and 1 base from J; bases unmatched to any gene: 6. Germline CDR1 is SGHNT and CDR2 is YYREEE (reference sequence). The CDR3 is CASSLARGGGTDTQYF. The DNA for the CDR3 is TGTGCCAGCAGCTTAGCACGGGGGGGCGGCACAGATACGCAGTATTTT.

This clone appeared once. The genes are TRBV19 and TRBJ2-5, with 8 bases lining up with TRBD2. V was clipped by 8 bases and J by 1 base; unmatched bases: 9. CDR1 and CDR2 (germline): LNHDA, SQIVND (reference sequence). CDR3 size: 15 residues. In nucleotides, the CDR3 is TGTGCCAGTTCGGGGATAGCGGGAACCCAAGAGACCCAGTACTTC. The encoded protein is CASSGIAGTQETQYF.

The rearrangement joins TRBV2 to TRBJ1-3; D is unresolved. The CDR3 sequence is 15 residues long. Germline V gene sequence: CDR1 SNHLY, CDR2 FYNNEI. Trimming cost V 2 bases and J 0 bases, with 8 bases left between them. As DNA, the CDR3 is TGTGCCAGCAGTGAACTCCTCTTCTCTGGAAACACCATATATTTT. Protein: CASSELLFSGNTIYF.

V usage is TRBV30 and J usage is TRBJ1-5, with D perhaps matching TRBD1 (6 bases). Germline assignment: CDR1 GTSNPN and CDR2 SVGIG (reference sequence). Trimming removed 0 bases at V and 6 bases at J, with 21 bases between. This CDR3 is 17 amino acids long. The chain's CDR3 is CAWSVRWERDNRQPQHF. CDR3 sequence (DNA): TGTGCCTGGAGTGTACGGTGGGAAAGGGACAATCGTCAGCCCCAGCATTTT.

V usage is TRBV6-1 and J usage is TRBJ1-2; 7 bases align to TRBD1. J lost 4 bases, V lost 2 bases, and 13 bases had no gene match. CDR1 is MNHNS and CDR2 is SASEGT in the germline V gene. CDR3 length: 17 residues. CDR3 loop: CASSELGQAARVYGYTF. CDR3 DNA: TGTGCCAGCAGTGAACTAGGACAGGCGGCTCGGGTCTATGGCTACACCTTC.

Only one count was recorded for this clone. This rearrangement joins TRBV29-1 to TRBJ1-1; possible D gene TRBD1, 6 bases. Germline-derived CDR1 and CDR2 are SQVTM and ANQGSEA. The CDR3 contains 11 residues. V shed 5 bases and J shed 5 bases, with 9 bases lying between them. In nucleotides, the CDR3 is TGCAGCGTTACCAGGGGTACTGAAGCTTTCTTT. Translation: CSVTRGTEAFF.

A remark on this clone: Other DNA sequences in the same sample also yield this CDR3. The genes are TRBV11-2 and TRBJ1-6; TRBD1 matches at 7 bases. With V trimmed by 2 bases and J by 5 bases, 6 bases remained unmatched. Germline V gives CDR1 SGHAT, CDR2 FQNNGV. The CDR3 covers 16 residues. The DNA of the CDR3 is TGTGCCAGCAGCTTATACACAGGGGCAAATAATTCACCCCTCCACTTT. As protein: CASSLYTGANNSPLHF.

This clone was detected only a few times. The chain links TRBV5-1 to TRBJ1-1; D is perhaps TRBD1 (5 bases). The CDR3 is made up of 16 amino acids. Germline V gene data show CDR1 as SGHRS and CDR2 as YFSETQ. The V end lost 0 bases, the J end lost 1 base, and 13 bases lay between the germline ends. CDR3 DNA: TGCGCCAGCAGCTTGGGCTCCGGGACTCAGAACACTGAAGCTTTCTTT. Translated, it gives CASSLGSGTQNTEAFF.

This chain joins TRBV5-1 and TRBJ1-2; D is undetermined. Per germline, CDR1 SGHRS and CDR2 YFSETQ. This CDR3 region has 13 residues. V was cut by 0 bases and J by 1 base, with 4 bases left in between. Here the CDR3 DNA reads TGCGCCAGCAGCTTGGAACTTAACTATGGCTACACCTTC. Translated: CASSLELNYGYTF.

The J gene is TRBJ1-6, the V gene TRBV28; a weak D match, TRBD1 (5 bases). There are 13 residues in the CDR3. Trimming stripped 11 bases from V and 6 bases from J, with 14 bases between. CDR1 and CDR2 from the germline V gene are MDHEN and SYDVKM. CDR3 region: CAEQGLTNSPLHF. CDR3 bases: TGTGCCGAGCAGGGACTGACTAATTCACCCCTCCACTTT.

In its sample, this clone was seen once. The rearrangement links TRBV18 to TRBJ2-5; D may be TRBD1 (6 bases). CDR3 size: 15 residues. Germline values: CDR1 KGHSH, CDR2 LQKENI. The V end lost 2 bases, the J end lost 1 base, and 11 bases lay between the germline ends. Written as DNA, the CDR3 is TGTGCCAGCTCACCAAGGGGACAAATCCAAGAGACCCAGTACTTC. As protein: CASSPRGQIQETQYF.